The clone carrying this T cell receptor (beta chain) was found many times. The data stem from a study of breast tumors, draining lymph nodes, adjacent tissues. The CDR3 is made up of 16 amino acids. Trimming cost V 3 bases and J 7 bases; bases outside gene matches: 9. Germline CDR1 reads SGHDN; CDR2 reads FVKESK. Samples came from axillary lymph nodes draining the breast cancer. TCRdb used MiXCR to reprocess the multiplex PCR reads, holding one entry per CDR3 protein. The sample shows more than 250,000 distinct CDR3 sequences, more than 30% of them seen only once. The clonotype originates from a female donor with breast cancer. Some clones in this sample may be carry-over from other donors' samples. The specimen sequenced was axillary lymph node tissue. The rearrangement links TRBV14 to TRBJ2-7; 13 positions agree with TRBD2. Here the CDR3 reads CASSHPRLAGGLEQYF. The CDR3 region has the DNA TGTGCCAGCAGCCATCCCAGACTAGCGGGAGGTTTGGAGCAGTACTTC.